These 32 T cell receptor beta chains were sequenced from one sample in a study of identical twins. One entry per CDR3 protein results from TCRdb running MiXCR on the 5' RACE reads. The repertoire has a few hundred thousand distinct CDR3 sequences, approximately 10% of them found once; the top ten carry approximately 8.9%. The sample was naive T cells sorted from blood. These receptor sequences come from a woman between 45 and 65 years old in good health.

This clonotype was observed a few times. CDR3 in amino acids: CASSPREYNSPLHF. The DNA of the CDR3 is TGCGCCAGCAGCCCCCGGGAGTATAATTCACCCCTCCACTTT. The rearrangement uses TRBV5-1 and TRBJ1-6; D uncertain. There are 14 residues in the CDR3. V shed 4 bases and J shed 4 bases, with 9 bases lying between them. The germline V gene encodes CDR1 SGHRS and CDR2 YFSETQ.

V is TRBV20-1 and J is TRBJ1-1; TRBD1 agrees at 9 bases. With 0 bases clipped from V and 5 bases from J, the junction kept 4 bases outside the gene matches. The CDR3 sequence is 14 residues long. Germline assignment: CDR1 DFQATT and CDR2 SNEGSKA (reference sequence). The CDR3 spells CSARDPDRGTEAFF. The CDR3 DNA is TGCAGTGCTAGAGACCCGGACAGGGGAACTGAAGCTTTCTTT.

This clonotype was detected a few times. This rearrangement joins TRBV12-3 or TRBV12-4 to TRBJ2-1, with D maybe TRBD1 (6 bases). V was clipped by 2 bases and J by 6 bases, with 11 bases between them. The CDR3 sequence is 14 residues long. The CDR3 is CASSLYTGPNEQFF. Written as DNA, the CDR3 is TGTGCCAGCAGTTTATACACAGGGCCCAATGAGCAGTTCTTC.

This clonotype was recorded at least ten times. J is TRBJ2-7 and V is TRBV13; a weak D match, TRBD2 (5 bases). Trimming took 3 bases from V and 2 from J, leaving 14 bases between them. Germline V gives CDR1 PRHDT, CDR2 FYEKMQ (reference sequence). This CDR3 is 15 amino acids long. CDR3 sequence (DNA): TGTGCCAGCAGCTTGAGGGTGAAGCAAACCTACGAGCAGTACGTC. It specifies CASSLRVKQTYEQYV.

In its sample, this clonotype was seen many times. The J gene is TRBJ2-3, the V gene TRBV29-1, with 8 bases identical to TRBD2. This CDR3 region has 13 residues. The germline V gene encodes CDR1 SQVTM and CDR2 ANQGSEA. Trimming cost V 6 bases and J 2 bases; bases outside gene matches: 4. CDR3 sequence reads: CSVSGRFTDTQYF. The CDR3 DNA reads TGCAGCGTCAGCGGGAGATTCACAGATACGCAGTATTTT.

This clonotype was recorded at least ten times. This sequence joins TRBV5-1 and TRBJ2-3; TRBD1 might be the D (5 bases). The CDR3 consists of 16 residues. Trimming removed 3 bases from V and 4 bases from J, with 18 bases in between. Germline V CDR1 and CDR2: SGHRS, YFSETQ. The CDR3 DNA sequence: TGCGCCAGCAGCTCCTACGACGGGCAGGGCTCAGATACGCAGTATTTT. This gives the protein CASSSYDGQGSDTQYF.

This clonotype came up many times. The chain employs TRBV12-3 or TRBV12-4 and TRBJ2-4; 10 bases align to TRBD2. The J segment lost 0 bases and the V segment lost 3 bases, leaving 5 bases of the junction unmatched. This CDR3 comprises 17 residues. CDR3 loop: CASSLASGSLAKNIQYF. CDR3 sequence (DNA): TGTGCCAGCAGTTTGGCTAGCGGGAGCCTAGCCAAAAACATTCAGTACTTC.

Only a few counts were recorded for this clonotype. The rearrangement links TRBV19 to TRBJ2-2; a possible D gene is TRBD1 (6 bases). There are 14 residues in the CDR3. Germline values: CDR1 LNHDA, CDR2 SQIVND (reference sequence). V was clipped by 3 bases and J by 1 base, with 6 bases between them. Written as DNA, the CDR3 is TGTGCCAGTAGTATGGGACAGAACACCGGGGAGCTGTTTTTT. Amino acids: CASSMGQNTGELFF.

In its sample, this clonotype was seen many times. This chain connects TRBV29-1 to TRBJ2-1; TRBD2 matches 8 bases. V trimming: 6 bases; J trimming: 9 bases; junction bases outside the gene matches: 7. The CDR3 is 12 residues long. Germline V gene data show CDR1 as SQVTM and CDR2 as ANQGSEA. CDR3 DNA sequence: TGCAGCGTAGCCGGGACTAGTGTTGAGCAGTTCTTC. It yields the protein CSVAGTSVEQFF.

This clonotype was seen repeatedly, ten times or more. This chain joins TRBV27 and TRBJ1-5; D gene unclear. The CDR3 runs 13 residues. Trimming removed 2 bases at V and 5 bases at J, with 7 bases between. Germline loops: CDR1 MNHEY, CDR2 SMNVEV (reference sequence). CDR3 sequence: CASSLRRHQPQHF. CDR3 in DNA: TGTGCCAGCAGTTTACGACGCCATCAGCCCCAGCATTTT.

This clonotype showed up just a few times. This rearrangement joins TRBV29-1 to TRBJ2-7; TRBD2 aligns across 7 bases. The V gene end was trimmed by 4 bases and the J gene end by 3 bases; junction bases not matched to a gene: 3. Germline CDR1 is SQVTM and CDR2 is ANQGSEA. This CDR3 has 12 residues. The CDR3 is CSVVSGGYEQYV. CDR3 DNA: TGCAGCGTTGTGTCGGGAGGCTACGAGCAGTACGTC.

This clonotype showed up many times. The genes are TRBV20-1 and TRBJ1-5, with D possibly matching TRBD1 (6 bases). The CDR3 is 11 amino acids. Germline CDR1 reads DFQATT; CDR2 reads SNEGSKA (reference sequence). Trimming took off 4 bases at V and 7 bases at J, with 8 bases between the two ends. CDR3 sequence: CSATQGQPQHF. The CDR3 DNA reads TGCAGTGCTACACAGGGCCAGCCCCAGCATTTT.

This clonotype has at least ten counts. The CDR3 region has the DNA TGCAGTGCAACGACAGGGGGCGGGGAAAAACTGTTTTTT. It translates to CSATTGGGEKLFF. The J gene is TRBJ1-4, the V gene TRBV20-1; TRBD1 matches at 10 bases. CDR1 is DFQATT, CDR2 SNEGSKA, per germline (reference sequence). J lost 8 bases, V lost 6 bases, and 6 bases had no gene match. The CDR3 runs to 13 residues.

This chain links TRBV7-6 with TRBJ2-3; D gene unclear. This CDR3 has 14 amino acids. Germline V gene lookup returns CDR1 SGHVS and CDR2 FNYEAQ. Trimming stripped 5 bases from V and 2 bases from J, with 11 bases between. The DNA of the CDR3 is TGTGCCAGCAGCCCAACGAGAGTCACAGATACGCAGTATTTT. It specifies CASSPTRVTDTQYF.

This clonotype appeared a few times. The gene calls are TRBV20-1 and TRBJ1-1, with D possibly being TRBD1 (5 bases). Germline V gene sequence: CDR1 DFQATT, CDR2 SNEGSKA (reference sequence). V was cut by 1 base and J by 2 bases, with 14 bases left in between. The CDR3 is 15 amino acids. The CDR3 region has the DNA TGCAGTGCTAGAGTTGAAGGGGTCTTCAACACTGAAGCTTTCTTT. Translation gives CSARVEGVFNTEAFF.

The chain uses TRBV15 and TRBJ2-4; D is undetermined. From germline, CDR1 is LNHNV and CDR2 YYDKDF (reference sequence). CDR3 length: 16 amino acids. V was clipped by 1 base and J by 0 bases, with 10 bases between them. The CDR3 here is CATSRGGTLAKNIQYF. CDR3 DNA: TGTGCCACCAGCAGAGGGGGAACCCTAGCCAAAAACATTCAGTACTTC.

This clonotype was picked up many times. V gene TRBV20-1 combines with J gene TRBJ1-5; a possible D gene is TRBD1 (5 bases). This CDR3 has 16 residues. Germline V gene sequence: CDR1 DFQATT, CDR2 SNEGSKA (reference sequence). Deletions cut 5 bases from V and 2 bases from J, with 19 bases between. The CDR3 nucleotides are TGCAGTGCTCCAAGCCGTGCGGGAGGGGGCAATCAGCCCCAGCATTTT. It encodes CSAPSRAGGGNQPQHF.

J is TRBJ2-7 and V is TRBV20-1; 8 nucleotides align to TRBD2. This CDR3 region has 15 residues. V shed 0 bases, J shed 1 base, and the junction held 5 bases outside the gene matches. Germline V gives CDR1 DFQATT, CDR2 SNEGSKA (reference sequence). As DNA, the CDR3 is TGCAGTGCTAGAGATACCGGGACTAGTTCCTACGAGCAGTACTTC. Translation: CSARDTGTSSYEQYF.

The table lists this clonotype with a few counts. The gene calls are TRBV7-3 and TRBJ2-1; D gene unclear. Germline V gene data show CDR1 as SGHTA and CDR2 as FQGTGA. This CDR3 has 16 amino acids. V lost 2 bases to trimming and J lost 0 bases, with 11 bases between them. As DNA, the CDR3 is TGTGCCAGCAGCTTAGGGCTGACGAGCTCCTACAATGAGCAGTTCTTC. Translation: CASSLGLTSSYNEQFF.

In this sample, this clonotype turned up a few times. The junction does not match germline at one end; this may be a read error. V and J are TRBV29-1 and TRBJ2-1; TRBD2 agrees at 16 bases. CDR1 SQVTM and CDR2 ANQGSEA come from the germline V gene. The CDR3 spans 12 residues. DNA of the CDR3: TGCAGCGGGGGGACTAGCGGGAGGGCCGAAATTTTC. Protein product: CSGGTSGRAEIF.

This chain uses TRBV7-9 with TRBJ2-1; 12 bases match TRBD2. Germline CDR1 and CDR2: SEHNR and FQNEAQ (reference sequence). V lost 1 base to trimming and J lost 7 bases; unmatched junction nucleotides: 14. This CDR3 contains 19 residues. In DNA form, the CDR3 reads TGTGCCAGCAGCTTAGGACTAGCGGGAGCATTTGGTTTACGGAATGAGCAGTTCTTC. Amino acid sequence: CASSLGLAGAFGLRNEQFF.

This clonotype was seen only a few times. J is TRBJ2-7 and V is TRBV5-6; D might be TRBD2 (6 bases). The V end lost 3 bases, the J end lost 1 base, and 20 bases lay between the germline ends. This CDR3 contains 17 residues. Germline CDR1 and CDR2: SGHDT and YYEEEE. Here the CDR3 DNA reads TGTGCCAGCAGCTGGGGGGTGTTAGGGAGCTCATCCTACGAGCAGTACGTC. Its translation is CASSWGVLGSSSYEQYV.

This clonotype was recorded at least ten times. The chain uses TRBV3-1 and TRBJ2-1, with 12 bases lining up with TRBD2. Germline lookup yields CDR1 LGHDT and CDR2 YNNKEL (reference sequence). Trimming took 4 bases from V and 7 from J; bases not matched to a gene: 5. This CDR3 has 15 amino acids. The CDR3 loop reads CASSLLAGGVNEQFF. The CDR3 region has the DNA TGTGCCAGCAGCCTCCTAGCGGGAGGGGTAAATGAGCAGTTCTTC.

This clonotype was counted ten times or more. The rearrangement links TRBV6-5 to TRBJ2-1, with TRBD2 matching over 8 bases. The junction had 8 bases not matched to a gene; V was cut back by 8 bases and J by 5 bases. CDR1 and CDR2 from the germline V gene are MNHEY and SVGAGI. CDR3 length: 14 amino acids. The CDR3: CASGLAGVNNEQFF. The CDR3 DNA reads as TGTGCCAGCGGACTAGCTGGAGTCAACAATGAGCAGTTCTTC.

This clonotype was seen more than once but under ten times. The V call is TRBV11-2, the J call TRBJ1-5, with D unclear. Trimming took 1 base from V and 9 from J, leaving 7 bases between them. Germline V gene lookup returns CDR1 SGHAT and CDR2 FQNNGV. This CDR3 comprises 12 residues. The CDR3 protein is CASSLGASPQHF. The DNA of the CDR3 is TGTGCCAGCAGCTTAGGGGCATCGCCCCAGCATTTT.

This clonotype was seen many times. V is TRBV29-1 and J is TRBJ2-1; 9 nucleotides line up with TRBD2. Germline V lookup: CDR1 SQVTM, CDR2 ANQGSEA. The CDR3 covers 14 residues. J gave up 4 bases and V 4 bases, and 5 bases lay outside the gene matches. CDR3 residues: CSVGVTSGYNEQFF. CDR3 nucleotide sequence: TGCAGCGTTGGAGTTACTAGCGGGTACAATGAGCAGTTCTTC.

This clonotype was seen a handful of times. V usage is TRBV6-6 and J usage is TRBJ2-7, with D maybe TRBD2 (6 bases). Deletions cut 6 bases from V and 4 bases from J, with 10 bases between. This CDR3 spans 12 amino acids. Germline values: CDR1 MNHNY, CDR2 SVGAGI (reference sequence). The CDR3 is CASSNGGYEQYV. Written as DNA, the CDR3 is TGTGCCAGCAGCAACGGGGGATACGAGCAGTACGTC.

The CDR3 bases are TGCGCCAGCAGCTTCAAGGGTTTAGCGGGACTAGAGAACACCGGGGAGCTGTTTTTT. Protein: CASSFKGLAGLENTGELFF. V and J are TRBV5-1 and TRBJ2-2, with TRBD2 identical over 8 bases. From germline, CDR1 is SGHRS and CDR2 YFSETQ. The CDR3 runs to 19 residues. Unmatched junction bases numbered 13, after V lost 2 bases and J lost 1 base. Together with reference TRBV5-1 and TRBJ2-2, the CDR3 gives the full variable domain: KAGVTQTPRYLIKTRGQQVTLSCSPISGHRSVSWYQQTPGQGLQFLFEYFSETQRNKGNFPGRFSGRQFSNSRSEMNVSTLELGDSALYLCASSFKGLAGLENTGELFFGEGSRLTVL.

This clonotype was counted between two and nine times. J is TRBJ2-5 and V is TRBV27; 11 nucleotides align to TRBD2. The germline V gene has CDR1 MNHEY and CDR2 SMNVEV (reference sequence). CDR3 length equals 17 residues. V lost 5 bases to trimming and J lost 11 bases; unmatched junction nucleotides: 19. The CDR3 loop reads CASSPIAPSGRSPTQYF. The CDR3 DNA sequence: TGTGCCAGCAGTCCTATCGCCCCTAGCGGGAGGTCGCCAACACAGTACTTC.

This clonotype was counted only a few times. The genes are TRBV3-1 and TRBJ2-1, with 8 bases aligning to TRBD2. Trimming cost V 3 bases and J 8 bases; bases outside gene matches: 9. The germline gives CDR1 LGHDT, CDR2 YNNKEL (reference sequence). The CDR3 runs to 15 residues. CDR3 DNA: TGTGCCAGCAGCCACATACGGGAGGGCCGGCATGAGCAGTTCTTC. Its translation is CASSHIREGRHEQFF.

This chain links TRBV10-3 with TRBJ2-7; the D gene is possibly TRBD2 (6 bases). Germline V lookup: CDR1 ENHRY, CDR2 SYGVKD. Trimming shortened V by 3 bases and J by 4 bases, and 22 bases separated the two germline ends. This CDR3 comprises 17 residues. The CDR3 loop is CAISETWVGGRTYEQYF. The CDR3 bases are TGTGCCATCAGTGAAACTTGGGTGGGGGGACGGACGTACGAGCAGTACTTC.

The rearrangement uses TRBV19 and TRBJ2-3, with TRBD1 as a possible D gene (6 bases). This CDR3 region has 16 residues. Per the germline V gene, CDR1 is LNHDA and CDR2 is SQIVND (reference sequence). Trimming took off 3 bases at V and 5 bases at J, with 18 bases between the two ends. The CDR3: CASSIRAGAVGDTQYF. In DNA, the CDR3 is TGTGCCAGTAGTATTCGGGCAGGGGCGGTTGGAGATACGCAGTATTTT.